This T cell receptor (beta chain) stems from a study of blood T cell repertoires in COVID-19. Across the whole study: Whether acute or convalescent, the COVID-19 samples came from the United States, Italy and Spain.

Assay used: immunoSEQ multiplex PCR; TCRdb lists only in-frame clones, some missing. The sample includes over 75,000 clones, approximately 82% of them seen just once. What was sequenced was peripheral blood. The receptor was isolated from a woman older than 75 with acute or convalescent COVID-19.

The CDR3 bases are TGTGCCAGCTCACCACCTTCAGCGCCCTACAATGAGCAGTTCTTC. The encoded protein is CASSPPSAPYNEQFF. This chain uses TRBV18 with TRBJ2-1; D ambiguous. V lost 0 bases to trimming and J lost 2 bases, with 8 bases between them. Looked up from germline, CDR1 is KGHSH and CDR2 is LQKENI. CDR3 length: 15 residues.